Presented here are 6 T cell receptor beta chains from one specimen sequenced in a study of T cells in localized non-small cell lung cancer. Profiled with immunoSEQ multiplex PCR; TCRdb holds only in-frame clones, not every one. The profile shows about 41,000 clones, 88% of them singletons. Material: peripheral blood, obtained before any cancer treatment. The receptors originated from a female donor older than 55 with stage I squamous cell lung carcinoma.

The chain joins TRBV6-7 to TRBJ2-7; TRBD2 matches 13 bases. TRBV6-7 is annotated as an ORF whose role is uncertain. The CDR3 length is 17 residues. J lost 4 bases, V lost 0 bases, and 6 bases had no gene match. Here the CDR3 DNA reads TGTGCCAGCAGTTACTCCCCGGGACTAGCGGGAAAGTACGAGCAGTACTTC. It codes for CASSYSPGLAGKYEQYF.

The rearrangement links TRBV5-1 to TRBJ2-1; D unclear. Germline V gene data show CDR1 as SGHRS and CDR2 as YFSETQ. V was pared by 0 bases and J by 6 bases, with 7 bases between. The CDR3 extends over 13 amino acids. The CDR3 loop reads CASSLERANEQFF. CDR3 nucleotide sequence: TGCGCCAGCAGCTTGGAACGGGCCAATGAGCAGTTCTTC.

This clone has only one observation. V gene TRBV5-8 combines with J gene TRBJ2-1; no reliable D call. CDR3 length equals 14 residues. The V end lost 9 bases, the J end lost 7 bases, and 20 bases lay between the germline ends. Per germline, CDR1 SGHTS and CDR2 YDEGEE. The CDR3 protein is CANPFRGPENEQFF. The CDR3 nucleotides are TGTGCCAACCCGTTCCGCGGCCCGGAGAATGAGCAGTTCTTC.

The chain uses TRBV5-4 and TRBJ1-2; D remains unclear. The CDR3 is 14 residues long. Germline values: CDR1 SGHNT, CDR2 YYREEE (reference sequence). V was pared by 1 base and J by 2 bases, with 9 bases between. The CDR3 sequence is CASSLYYGNYGYTF. CDR3 coding DNA: TGTGCCAGCAGCTTGTACTACGGGAACTATGGCTACACCTTC. Full variable domain (rest looked up from reference TRBV5-4 and TRBJ1-2): ETGVTQSPTHLIKTRGQQVTLRCSSQSGHNTVSWYQQALGQGPQFIFQYYREEENGRGNFPPRFSGLQFPNYSSELNVNALELDDSALYLCASSLYYGNYGYTFGSGTRLTVV.

The rearrangement links TRBV19 to TRBJ1-2, with TRBD1 identical over 7 bases. J gave up 4 bases and V 6 bases, and 11 bases lay outside the gene matches. Germline V CDR1 and CDR2: LNHDA, SQIVND (reference sequence). The CDR3 runs to 15 residues. CDR3 residues: CASRPQGETSYGYTF. The CDR3 DNA sequence: TGTGCCAGTAGACCCCAGGGGGAGACCAGCTATGGCTACACCTTC.

The chain uses TRBV28 and TRBJ1-1, with 9 bases fitting TRBD1. CDR1 is MDHEN and CDR2 is SYDVKM in the germline V gene. CDR3 length: 15 residues. V was pared by 6 bases and J by 1 base, with 6 bases of the junction left unmatched. The CDR3 loop reads CASRTTGGANTEAFF. Written as DNA, the CDR3 is TGTGCCAGCAGGACAACAGGGGGCGCGAACACTGAAGCTTTCTTT.